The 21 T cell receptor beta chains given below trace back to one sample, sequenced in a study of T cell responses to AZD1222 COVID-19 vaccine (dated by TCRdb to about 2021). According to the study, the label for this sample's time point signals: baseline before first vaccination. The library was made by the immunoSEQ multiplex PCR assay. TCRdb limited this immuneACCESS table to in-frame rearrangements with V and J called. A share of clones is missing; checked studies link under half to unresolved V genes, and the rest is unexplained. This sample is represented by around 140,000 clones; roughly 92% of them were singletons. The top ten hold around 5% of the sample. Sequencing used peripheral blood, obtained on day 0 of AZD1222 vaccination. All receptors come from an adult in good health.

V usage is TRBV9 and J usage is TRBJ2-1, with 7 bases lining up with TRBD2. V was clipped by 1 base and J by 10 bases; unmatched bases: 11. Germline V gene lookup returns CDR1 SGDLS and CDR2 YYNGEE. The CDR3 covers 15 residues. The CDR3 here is CASSVQAGLREEQFF. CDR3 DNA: TGTGCCAGCAGCGTACAAGCGGGGCTCCGGGAGGAGCAGTTCTTC.

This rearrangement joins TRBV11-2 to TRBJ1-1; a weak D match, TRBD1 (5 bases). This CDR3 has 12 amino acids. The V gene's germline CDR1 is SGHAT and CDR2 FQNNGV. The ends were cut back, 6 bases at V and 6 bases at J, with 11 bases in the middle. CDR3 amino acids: CASSEGWAEAFF. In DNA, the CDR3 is TGTGCCAGCAGTGAGGGGTGGGCTGAAGCTTTCTTT.

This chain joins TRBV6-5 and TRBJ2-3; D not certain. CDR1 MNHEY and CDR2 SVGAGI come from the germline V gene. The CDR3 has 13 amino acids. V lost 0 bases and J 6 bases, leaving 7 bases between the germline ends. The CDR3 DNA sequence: TGTGCCAGCAGTTACTCGAAGAGCGATACGCAGTATTTT. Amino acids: CASSYSKSDTQYF.

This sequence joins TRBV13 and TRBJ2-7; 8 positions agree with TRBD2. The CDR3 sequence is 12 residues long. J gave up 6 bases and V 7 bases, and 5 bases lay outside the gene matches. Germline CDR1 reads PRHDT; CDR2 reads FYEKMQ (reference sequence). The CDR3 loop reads CASNVRGGEQYF. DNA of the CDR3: TGTGCCAGCAACGTTCGGGGGGGCGAGCAGTACTTC. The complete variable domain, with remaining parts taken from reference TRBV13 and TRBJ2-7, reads AAGVIQSPRHLIKEKRETATLKCYPIPRHDTVYWYQQGPGQDPQFLISFYEKMQSDKGSIPDRFSAQQFSDYHSELNMSSLELGDSALYFCASNVRGGEQYFGPGTRLTVT.

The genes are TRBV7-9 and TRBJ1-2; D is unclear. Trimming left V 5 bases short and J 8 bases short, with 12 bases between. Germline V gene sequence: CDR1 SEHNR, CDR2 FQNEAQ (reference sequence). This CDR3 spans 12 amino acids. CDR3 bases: TGTGCCAGCAGCGAGCCCATACAAGGCTACACCTTC. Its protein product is CASSEPIQGYTF.

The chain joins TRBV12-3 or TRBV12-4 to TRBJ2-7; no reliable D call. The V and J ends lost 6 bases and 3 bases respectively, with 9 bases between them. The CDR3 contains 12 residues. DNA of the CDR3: TGTGCCAGCAGCTACGGAATCTACGAGCAGTACTTC. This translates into CASSYGIYEQYF.

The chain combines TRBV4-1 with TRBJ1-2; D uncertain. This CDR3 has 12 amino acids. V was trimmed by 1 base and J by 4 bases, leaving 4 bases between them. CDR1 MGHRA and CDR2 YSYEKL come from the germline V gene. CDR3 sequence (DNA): TGCGCCAGCAGCCAAGGACCCTATGGCTACACCTTC. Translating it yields CASSQGPYGYTF.

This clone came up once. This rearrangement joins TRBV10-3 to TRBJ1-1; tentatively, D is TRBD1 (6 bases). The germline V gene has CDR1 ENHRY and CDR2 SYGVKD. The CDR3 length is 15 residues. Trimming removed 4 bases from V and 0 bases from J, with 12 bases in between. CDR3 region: CAISGWDTLNTEAFF. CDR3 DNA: TGTGCCATCAGTGGATGGGACACTCTGAACACTGAAGCTTTCTTT.

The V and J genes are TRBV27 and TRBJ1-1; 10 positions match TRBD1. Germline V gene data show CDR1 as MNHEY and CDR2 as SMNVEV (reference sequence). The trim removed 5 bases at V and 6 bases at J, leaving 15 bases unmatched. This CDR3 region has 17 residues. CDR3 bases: TGTGCCAGCAGTGCCGGGACAGGGGCGCCAAGACCGCCTGAAGCTTTCTTT. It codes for CASSAGTGAPRPPEAFF.

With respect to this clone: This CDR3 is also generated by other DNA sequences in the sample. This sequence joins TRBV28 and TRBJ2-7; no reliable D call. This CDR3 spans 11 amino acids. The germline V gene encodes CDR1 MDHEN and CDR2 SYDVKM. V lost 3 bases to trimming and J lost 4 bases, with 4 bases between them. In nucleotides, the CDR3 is TGTGCCAGCAGTTTTGGTTACGAGCAGTACTTC. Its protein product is CASSFGYEQYF. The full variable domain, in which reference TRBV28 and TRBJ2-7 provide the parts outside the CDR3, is DVKVTQSSRYLVKRTGEKVFLECVQDMDHENMFWYRQDPGLGLRLIYFSYDVKMKEKGDIPEGYSVSREKKERFSLILESASTNQTSMYLCASSFGYEQYFGPGTRLTVT.

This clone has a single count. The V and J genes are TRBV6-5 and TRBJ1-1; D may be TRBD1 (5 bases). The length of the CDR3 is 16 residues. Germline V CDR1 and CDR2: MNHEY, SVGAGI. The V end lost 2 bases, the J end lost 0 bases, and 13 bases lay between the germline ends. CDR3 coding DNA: TGTGCCAGCAGTTACGCACCCGGGGGTATGAACACTGAAGCTTTCTTT. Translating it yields CASSYAPGGMNTEAFF.

CDR3 coding DNA: TGTGCCAGCAGCCGAGGGACAGATACGCAGTATTTT. The encoded protein is CASSRGTDTQYF. V is TRBV3-1 (or the pseudogene TRBV3-2) and J is TRBJ2-3; D is possibly TRBD2 (5 bases). V lost 4 bases and J lost 3, with 5 bases in between. The germline V gene has CDR1 LGHDT and CDR2 YNNKEL (reference sequence). The CDR3 length is 12 residues.

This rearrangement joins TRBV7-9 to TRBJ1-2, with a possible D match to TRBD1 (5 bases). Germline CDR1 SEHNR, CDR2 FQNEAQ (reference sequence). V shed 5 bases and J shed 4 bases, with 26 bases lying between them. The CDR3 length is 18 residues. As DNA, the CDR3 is TGTGCCAGCAGCCCAGTCGGGACCGGAGTGGTTGGGGTCTATGGCTACACCTTC. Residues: CASSPVGTGVVGVYGYTF.

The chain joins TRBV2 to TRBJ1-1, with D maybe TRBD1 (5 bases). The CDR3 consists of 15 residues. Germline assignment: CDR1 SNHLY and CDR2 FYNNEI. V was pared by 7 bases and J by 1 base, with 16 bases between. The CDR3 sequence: CASTGEGSTNTEAFF. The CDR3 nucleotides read TGTGCCAGCACTGGAGAGGGGAGTACGAACACTGAAGCTTTCTTT.

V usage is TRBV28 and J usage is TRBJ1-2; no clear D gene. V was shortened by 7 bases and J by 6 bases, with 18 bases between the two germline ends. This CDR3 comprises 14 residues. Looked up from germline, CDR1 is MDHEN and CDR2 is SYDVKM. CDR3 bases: TGTGCCAGCATCTCAGTCCTAGGGCCCGATGGCTACACCTTC. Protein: CASISVLGPDGYTF.

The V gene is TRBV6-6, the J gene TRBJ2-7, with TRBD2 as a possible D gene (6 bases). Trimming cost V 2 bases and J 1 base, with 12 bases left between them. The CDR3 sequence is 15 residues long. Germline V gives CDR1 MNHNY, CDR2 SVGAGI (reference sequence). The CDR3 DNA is TGTGCCAGCAGTTACCGGCGGGAAGGATCCTACGAGCAGTACTTC. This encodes CASSYRREGSYEQYF.

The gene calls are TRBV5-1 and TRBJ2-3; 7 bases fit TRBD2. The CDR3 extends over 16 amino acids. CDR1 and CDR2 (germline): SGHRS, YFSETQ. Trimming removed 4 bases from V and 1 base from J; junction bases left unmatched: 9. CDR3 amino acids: CASSPVGLSRTDTQYF. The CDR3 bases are TGCGCCAGCAGCCCGGTGGGACTATCTCGCACAGATACGCAGTATTTT.

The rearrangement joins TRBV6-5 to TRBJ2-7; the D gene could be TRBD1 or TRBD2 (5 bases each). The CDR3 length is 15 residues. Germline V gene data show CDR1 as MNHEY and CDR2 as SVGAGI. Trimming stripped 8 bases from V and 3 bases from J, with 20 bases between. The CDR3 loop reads CASVSQRRGFYEQYF. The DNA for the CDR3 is TGTGCCAGCGTCTCCCAGCGTCGGGGCTTCTACGAGCAGTACTTC.

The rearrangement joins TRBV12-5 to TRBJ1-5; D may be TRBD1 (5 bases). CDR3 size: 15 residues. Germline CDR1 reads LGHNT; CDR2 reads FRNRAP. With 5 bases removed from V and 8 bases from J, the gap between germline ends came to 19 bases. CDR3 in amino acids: CASGMGQGQSEPQHF. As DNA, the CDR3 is TGTGCTAGTGGTATGGGGCAGGGCCAATCGGAGCCCCAGCATTTT.

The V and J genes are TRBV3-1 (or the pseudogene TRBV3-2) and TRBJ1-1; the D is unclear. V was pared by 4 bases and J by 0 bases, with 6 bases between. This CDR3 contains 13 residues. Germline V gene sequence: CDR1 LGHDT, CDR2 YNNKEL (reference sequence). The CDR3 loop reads CASSPLLNTEAFF. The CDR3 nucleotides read TGTGCCAGCAGCCCCCTTTTGAACACTGAAGCTTTCTTT.

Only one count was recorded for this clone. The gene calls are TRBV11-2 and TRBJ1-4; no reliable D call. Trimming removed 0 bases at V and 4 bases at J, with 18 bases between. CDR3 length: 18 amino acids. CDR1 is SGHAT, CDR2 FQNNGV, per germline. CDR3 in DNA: TGTGCCAGCAGCTTAGAGGCAGGAATGCCCCAGGTTAATGAAAAACTGTTTTTT. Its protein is CASSLEAGMPQVNEKLFF.